A single TCR beta chain is shown here with its context. Its antigen is as yet unknown. Profiling relied on immunoSEQ multiplex PCR, and the TCRdb table lists in-frame clones only, not all of them. This table holds 200,000 or so clones, 90% to 95% found once. V lost 1 base and J 3 bases, leaving 9 bases between the germline ends. This CDR3 region has 14 residues. Germline V gene data show CDR1 as MNHNS and CDR2 as SASEGT. This sample stems from a study of T cell responses to AZD1222 COVID-19 vaccine. General observations from the study: With two AZD1222 doses given, Spike-specific TCR breadth and depth both rose. Spike was spanned by vaccine-associated CD4 TCRs, with dominance at 160-218 and 743-854.

Sequenced here: peripheral blood, sampled on day 0 of AZD1222 vaccination. The TCR sequence derives from an adult in good health. The chain links TRBV6-1 to TRBJ1-1; TRBD1 might be the D (5 bases). CDR3 sequence reads: CASSEGGVYTEAFF. The CDR3 DNA sequence: TGTGCCAGCAGTGAAGGGGGGGTTTACACTGAAGCTTTCTTT.